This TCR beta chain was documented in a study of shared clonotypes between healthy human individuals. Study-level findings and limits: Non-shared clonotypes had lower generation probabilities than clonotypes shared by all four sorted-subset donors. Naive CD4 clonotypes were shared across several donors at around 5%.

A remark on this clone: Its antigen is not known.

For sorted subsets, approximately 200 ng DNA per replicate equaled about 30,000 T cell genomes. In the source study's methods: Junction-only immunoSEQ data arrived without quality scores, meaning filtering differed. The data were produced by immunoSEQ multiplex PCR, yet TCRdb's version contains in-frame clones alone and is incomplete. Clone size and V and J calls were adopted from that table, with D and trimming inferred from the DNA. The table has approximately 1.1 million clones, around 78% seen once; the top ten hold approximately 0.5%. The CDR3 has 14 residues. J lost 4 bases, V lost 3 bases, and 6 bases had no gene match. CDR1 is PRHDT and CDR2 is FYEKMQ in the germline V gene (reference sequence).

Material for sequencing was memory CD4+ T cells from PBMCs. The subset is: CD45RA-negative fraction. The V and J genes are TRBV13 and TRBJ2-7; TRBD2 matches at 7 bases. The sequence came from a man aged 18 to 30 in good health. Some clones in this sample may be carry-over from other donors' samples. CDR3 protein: CASSFLGGSYEQYF. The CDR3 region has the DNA TGTGCCAGCAGCTTTTTGGGCGGGAGTTACGAGCAGTACTTC.